This T cell receptor beta chain was documented in a study of blood T cells in healthy people across ages. The CDR3 has 15 residues. Looked up from germline, CDR1 is LNHDA and CDR2 is SQIVND (reference sequence). The V and J ends lost 3 bases and 2 bases respectively, with 13 bases between them. A J-beta primer mix and a sample-barcoded 5' primer were used in a second PCR of about 7 to 12 cycles. TCRdb re-called the 5' RACE reads with MiXCR, one entry per CDR3 protein. The sample consists of 550,000 to 750,000 distinct CDR3 sequences, roughly 21% of them appearing once. This rearrangement joins TRBV19 to TRBJ1-2; no clear D gene. The clonotype comes from a man aged 65 to 85 in good health. Sequencing input: blood. The CDR3 reads CASSMTPGRNYGYTF. CDR3 nucleotide sequence: TGTGCCAGTAGTATGACCCCCGGAAGGAACTATGGCTACACCTTC.